This T cell receptor beta chain was identified during a study of cytomegalovirus exposure and HLA in healthy donors. The study's findings and limits: Most TCRs appeared rarely, but some public TCRs recurred in many donors. Being indistinguishable, some V segments were excluded, TRBV6-2 and TRBV6-3 among them. Presence/absence analyses rested on an assumption that sequencing depth was roughly uniform across donors.

The CDR3 is made up of 19 amino acids. Germline V CDR1 and CDR2: SEHNR, FQNEAQ (reference sequence). V was clipped by 6 bases and J by 0 bases; unmatched bases: 16. To note about this clone: Its antigen is still unknown.

The PCR used 60 Vbeta and 13 Jbeta primers. Profiling relied on immunoSEQ multiplex PCR, and the TCRdb table lists in-frame clones only, not all of them. The sample lists roughly 160,000 clones; approximately 81% were seen once. The sequencing sample was made of PBMCs. This chain joins TRBV7-9 and TRBJ1-5; the match to TRBD1 covers 8 bases. This TCR was sampled from a boy aged 2-15 years in good health and CMV-seronegative. CDR3 sequence reads: CASSNPSGTGPYSNQPQHF. The CDR3 bases are TGTGCCAGCAGTAATCCTTCCGGGACAGGACCCTATAGCAATCAGCCCCAGCATTTT.